This T cell receptor (beta chain) was identified during a study of T cells in Graves' hyperthyroidism and ophthalmopathy. Whole-study context: Peripheral blood was acquired at first diagnosis, ahead of any therapy whatsoever.

Amplification yielded TCR beta CDR3 regions, with RNA transcripts as the source. A first-round RT-PCR of the TCR CDR3 used the HTBI primer set. Each CDR3 protein gets one entry after TCRdb re-called the multiplex PCR reads with MiXCR. The table records about 600,000 distinct CDR3 sequences, 13% to 15% of them present only once. Uncontrolled infection, other autoimmune disease, pregnancy or lactation led to exclusion. Each diagnosis drew on symptoms, thyroxine, TRAb, thyroid ultrasound and orbital computed tomography findings. Whole-study findings and limits: Among thyroid clonotypes expanded above 0.001, most also appeared in blood.

As regards this clonotype: No antigen is known for it.

This CDR3 comprises 17 residues. Trimming at V came to 6 bases and at J to 4 bases, leaving 12 bases not matched to a gene. Germline V gives CDR1 SNHLY, CDR2 FYNNEI. The chain is built from TRBV2 and TRBJ2-2; TRBD1 aligns across 9 bases. The sequence came from a woman aged 18-30 years with Graves' ophthalmopathy. Sequenced sample: blood. The CDR3 coding sequence is TGTGCCAGCAGGCCCACAGGGGGCGCCACCCTCACCGGGGAGCTGTTTTTT. Protein: CASRPTGGATLTGELFF.